A selection of T cell receptor beta chains follows, all from one sample in a study of STAT5B mutations in CD4+ large granular lymphocyte leukemia. The repertoire was sequenced with immunoSEQ multiplex PCR; TCRdb's copy has only in-frame clones and lacks some. The table lists some 32,000 clones, just under 85% of them singletons. The sequenced sample consisted of CD4+ T cells from blood buffy coats. The receptor set was obtained from a human donor in good health. CDR3s include the opening cysteine and the closing phenylalanine or tryptophan. The D gene is left open where the match is weak. The size field is filled for only some rows; it gives once, few, many or a size class.

v_gene,d_gene,j_gene,abundance,CDR3aa,CDR3nt
TRBV28,TRBD1,TRBJ1-5,.,CASSFGTGYNQPQHF,TGTGCCAGCTCTTTCGGGACAGGCTACAATCAGCCCCAGCATTTT
TRBV7-2,.,TRBJ1-1,.,CASSWKVPRGVAEAFF,TGTGCCAGCAGCTGGAAAGTCCCCCGGGGAGTCGCTGAAGCTTTCTTT
TRBV27,.,TRBJ1-3,.,CASRGHAGDTIYF,TGTGCCAGCAGGGGCCATGCGGGGGACACCATATATTTT
TRBV2,.,TRBJ1-5,.,CASSYTGNSNQPQHF,TGTGCCAGCAGCTACACAGGGAATAGCAATCAGCCCCAGCATTTT
TRBV30,TRBD1,TRBJ2-4,.,CAWSLGTDQYF,TGTGCCTGGAGTTTGGGGACAGATCAGTACTTC
TRBV11-2,.,TRBJ2-3,.,CASSSQGLTTDTQYF,TGTGCCAGCAGCTCCCAAGGTCTTACCACAGATACGCAGTATTTT
TRBV7-9,TRBD1,TRBJ1-1,.,CASSLRGQANTEAFF,TGTGCCAGCAGCCTACGGGGACAGGCCAACACTGAAGCTTTCTTT
TRBV5-1,.,TRBJ1-2,.,CASSQGPALGYTF,TGCGCCAGCAGCCAAGGACCGGCGCTCGGCTACACCTTC
TRBV15,TRBD2,TRBJ2-3,.,CATSRANLGLAGGLTSTDTQYF,TGTGCCACCAGCAGAGCCAACCTGGGACTAGCGGGAGGATTAACTAGCACAGATACGCAGTATTTT
TRBV6-4,TRBD2,TRBJ2-1,.,CASSESAGGLYEQFF,TGTGCCAGCAGTGAGTCCGCGGGAGGGCTCTATGAGCAGTTCTTC
TRBV9,TRBD2,TRBJ2-4,once,CASSGSGRSAKNIQYF,TGTGCCAGCAGCGGTAGCGGGAGGTCCGCCAAAAACATTCAGTACTTC
TRBV6-5,TRBD1,TRBJ2-5,.,CASTAVGGQAQYF,TGTGCCAGCACCGCCGTTGGGGGACAGGCCCAGTACTTC
TRBV25-1,TRBD2,TRBJ2-3,once,CASSEWGGTMQYF,TGTGCCAGCAGTGAATGGGGGGGGACTATGCAGTATTTT
TRBV19,TRBD2,TRBJ2-5,.,CASSIGTSGSQETQYF,TGTGCCAGTAGTATAGGTACTAGCGGGAGCCAAGAGACCCAGTACTTC
TRBV29-1,.,TRBJ2-2,.,CSVGQTGELFF,TGCAGCGTCGGACAGACCGGGGAGCTGTTTTTT
TRBV7-8,.,TRBJ2-2,.,CASAELPPIRTGELFF,TGTGCCAGCGCCGAATTGCCTCCGATAAGAACCGGGGAGCTGTTTTTT
TRBV28,TRBD1,TRBJ1-2,few,CASSGTGTGAYGYTF,TGTGCCAGCAGCGGGACCGGGACAGGGGCCTATGGCTACACCTTC
TRBV28,.,TRBJ1-2,.,CASSSAKGGYTF,TGTGCCAGCAGTTCCGCCAAAGGGGGCTACACCTTC
TRBV5-6,.,TRBJ2-7,.,CASSKGPGVTYEQYF,TGTGCCAGCAGCAAGGGGCCGGGCGTCACGTACGAGCAGTACTTC
TRBV5-1,TRBD2,TRBJ2-1,.,CASSWGGSAGNEQFF,TGCGCCAGCAGCTGGGGCGGGAGTGCGGGAAATGAGCAGTTCTTC
TRBV7-8,TRBD2,TRBJ2-1,.,CASGTSGRALGDEQFF,TGTGCCAGCGGGACTAGCGGGAGGGCCCTGGGTGATGAGCAGTTCTTC
TRBV7-2,.,TRBJ2-1,.,CASSLLNEQFF,TGTGCCAGCAGCTTACTCAATGAGCAGTTCTTC
TRBV7-2,.,TRBJ2-5,.,CASSLSSGAGEETQYF,TGTGCCAGCAGCTTAAGTTCGGGGGCGGGAGAAGAGACCCAGTACTTC
TRBV7-2,TRBD2,TRBJ2-1,.,CASSVSGRNTNEQFF,TGTGCCAGCAGCGTTAGCGGGAGAAACACAAATGAGCAGTTCTTC
TRBV19,.,TRBJ2-6,.,CASRTGEGSGANVLTF,TGTGCCAGTAGGACAGGGGAGGGTTCTGGGGCCAACGTCCTGACTTTC
TRBV28,.,TRBJ1-6,.,CASSSSRRYNSPLHF,TGTGCCAGCAGTTCCTCCCGGAGATATAATTCACCCCTCCACTTT
TRBV10-1,TRBD1,TRBJ2-1,few,CASSTGQTNEQFF,TGCGCCAGCAGCACGGGACAGACCAATGAGCAGTTCTTC
TRBV2,.,TRBJ2-5,few,CASARTGNRETQYF,TGTGCCAGCGCCAGAACAGGGAATCGAGAGACCCAGTACTTC
TRBV7-9,.,TRBJ1-3,.,CAISSPDRRNTIYF,TGTGCCATCAGCTCCCCCGACCGTCGAAACACCATATATTTT
TRBV19,.,TRBJ2-7,.,CASSRDGTYEQYF,TGTGCCAGTAGTCGTGACGGCACCTACGAGCAGTACTTC
TRBV7-2,.,TRBJ1-1,.,CASSSGGRTEAFF,TGTGCCAGCAGCTCCGGTGGGAGGACTGAAGCTTTCTTT
TRBV10-1,TRBD2,TRBJ2-2,few,CASTSSGSGELFF,TGCGCCAGCACCTCTAGCGGATCCGGGGAGCTGTTTTTT
TRBV19,.,TRBJ1-1,few,CASSIVPATEAFF,TGTGCCAGTAGTATAGTGCCGGCAACTGAAGCTTTCTTT